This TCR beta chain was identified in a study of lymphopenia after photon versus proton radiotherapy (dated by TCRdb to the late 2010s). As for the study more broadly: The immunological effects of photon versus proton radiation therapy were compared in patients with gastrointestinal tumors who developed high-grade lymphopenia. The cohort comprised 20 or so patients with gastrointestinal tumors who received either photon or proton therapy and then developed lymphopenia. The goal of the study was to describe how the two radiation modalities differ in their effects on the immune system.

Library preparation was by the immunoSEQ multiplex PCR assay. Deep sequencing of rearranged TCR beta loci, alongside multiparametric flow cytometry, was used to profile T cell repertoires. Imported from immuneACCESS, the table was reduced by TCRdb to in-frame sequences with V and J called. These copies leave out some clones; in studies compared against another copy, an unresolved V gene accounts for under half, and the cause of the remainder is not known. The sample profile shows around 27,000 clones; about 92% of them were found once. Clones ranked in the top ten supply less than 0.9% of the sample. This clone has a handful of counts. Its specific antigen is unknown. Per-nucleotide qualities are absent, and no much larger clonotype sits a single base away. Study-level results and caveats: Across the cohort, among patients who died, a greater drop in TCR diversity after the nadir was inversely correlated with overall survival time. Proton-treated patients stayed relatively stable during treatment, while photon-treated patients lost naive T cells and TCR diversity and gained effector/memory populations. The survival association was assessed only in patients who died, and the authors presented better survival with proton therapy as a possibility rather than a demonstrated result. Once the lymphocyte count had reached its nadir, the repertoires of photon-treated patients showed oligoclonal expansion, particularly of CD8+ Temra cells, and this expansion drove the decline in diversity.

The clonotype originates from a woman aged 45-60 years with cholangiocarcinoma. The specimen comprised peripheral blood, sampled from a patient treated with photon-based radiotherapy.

The base sequence is TGTGCCAGCAGCCCGGACAGGGGACGCTACACCTTC. Translated, this is CASSPDRGRYTF. Recombination joined TRBV7-2 with TRBJ1-2, and TRBD1 matches 9 of the central bases. The CDR3 numbers 12 residues from cysteine through phenylalanine. Only the CDR3 DNA stays, 36 bases, in frame from base 1. CDR1 and CDR2 were assigned from the germline V gene as SGHTA and FQGNSA. Unmatched junction bases come to 4, with V trimmed by 5 bases and J by 9 bases.